One and the same sample provided the 10 T cell receptor beta chains below, sequenced in a study of T cell responses to AZD1222 COVID-19 vaccine. Only in-frame clones appear in the TCRdb table, and some are missing; sequencing was by immunoSEQ multiplex PCR. The sample holds 90,000 to 120,000 clones, approximately 86% seen once. Sequenced here: peripheral blood, sampled on day 0 of AZD1222 vaccination. The source of these receptors is an adult in good health.

Note on this clone: At one end, the junction sequence differs from germline, possibly due to a read error. The chain has TRBV6-2 or TRBV6-3 and TRBJ2-7; no clear D gene. The germline CDR1 and CDR2 sequences are MNHEY and SVGEGT. The CDR3 consists of 11 residues. CDR3 nucleotides: TGTGCCAGCAGTGACTCCTGGGAGCAGTACTTC. Amino acid sequence: CASSDSWEQYF.

CDR3 amino acids: CASSQAWTVGNTIYF. The CDR3 DNA reads TGCGCCAGCAGCCAAGCGTGGACAGTTGGAAACACCATATATTTT. This chain links TRBV4-3 with TRBJ1-3; possible D gene TRBD1, 6 bases. In germline, CDR1 is LGHNA, CDR2 YSLEER. CDR3 size: 15 residues. V lost 1 base to trimming and J lost 3 bases, with 10 bases between them.

This chain links TRBV30 with TRBJ1-1; D is possibly TRBD1 (5 bases). This CDR3 is built from 13 residues. Germline lookup yields CDR1 GTSNPN and CDR2 SVGIG (reference sequence). With 3 bases removed from V and 1 base from J, the gap between germline ends came to 9 bases. CDR3 bases: TGTGCCTGGAGGGGGCTCCCGAACACTGAAGCTTTCTTT. The encoded protein is CAWRGLPNTEAFF.

V and J are TRBV15 and TRBJ2-1; TRBD2 agrees at 10 bases. CDR1 LNHNV and CDR2 YYDKDF come from the germline V gene (reference sequence). CDR3 length equals 15 residues. V dropped 4 bases and J dropped 5; count of bases not matched to a gene: 5. The CDR3 spells CATSTGTSADNEQFF. CDR3 nucleotide sequence: TGTGCCACCAGCACCGGGACTAGCGCCGACAATGAGCAGTTCTTC.

The CDR3 here is CASSATGNSNQPQHF. The CDR3 nucleotides are TGTGCCAGCAGCGCGACAGGGAATAGCAATCAGCCCCAGCATTTT. The chain uses TRBV7-2 and TRBJ1-5; 7 bases are shared with TRBD1. V was clipped by 5 bases and J by 0 bases; unmatched bases: 4. Germline V CDR1 and CDR2: SGHTA, FQGNSA. This CDR3 comprises 15 residues.

The chain couples TRBV6-1 to TRBJ1-3; D gene unclear. CDR1 is MNHNS, CDR2 SASEGT, per germline. The CDR3 length is 15 residues. V lost 6 bases, J lost 4 bases, and 16 bases lay in between. The CDR3: CASRPPAGSGNTIYF. The CDR3 DNA reads as TGTGCCAGCAGGCCCCCGGCAGGCTCGGGAAACACCATATATTTT.

CDR3 protein: CASSQVWGQENYGYTF. In DNA form, the CDR3 reads TGTGCCAGCAGCCAGGTATGGGGACAGGAGAACTATGGCTACACCTTC. The chain employs TRBV7-9 and TRBJ1-2; TRBD1 aligns across 8 bases. V dropped 5 bases and J dropped 2; count of bases not matched to a gene: 10. CDR3 length: 16 residues. Looked up from germline, CDR1 is SEHNR and CDR2 is FQNEAQ (reference sequence).

The rearrangement links TRBV5-6 to TRBJ1-2; D may be TRBD1 (5 bases). The CDR3 length is 12 residues. The germline CDR1 and CDR2 sequences are SGHDT and YYEEEE. Trimming shortened V by 6 bases and J by 7 bases, and 13 bases separated the two germline ends. For the CDR3, the DNA is TGTGCCAGCATGGGGGAAGTGCGTGGCTACACCTTC. Amino acid sequence: CASMGEVRGYTF.

The chain carries TRBV7-9 and TRBJ2-1; the match to TRBD2 covers 7 bases. Germline V gives CDR1 SEHNR, CDR2 FQNEAQ (reference sequence). The CDR3 totals 14 residues. V shed 7 bases and J 15 bases; nucleotides not matched to a gene: 18. The CDR3 DNA reads TGTGCCAGCACTCCACGGGAGGCAAGCCTTGGGGGGTTCTTC. Protein product: CASTPREASLGGFF.

The rearrangement uses TRBV3-1 (or the pseudogene TRBV3-2) and TRBJ2-7, with 8 bases matching TRBD2. The J segment lost 2 bases and the V segment lost 4 bases, leaving 4 bases of the junction unmatched. Germline loops: CDR1 LGHDT, CDR2 YNNKEL (reference sequence). The CDR3 runs to 14 residues. The CDR3 sequence: CASSRAGVTYEQYF. CDR3 sequence (DNA): TGTGCCAGCAGCCGAGCGGGGGTCACCTACGAGCAGTACTTC.